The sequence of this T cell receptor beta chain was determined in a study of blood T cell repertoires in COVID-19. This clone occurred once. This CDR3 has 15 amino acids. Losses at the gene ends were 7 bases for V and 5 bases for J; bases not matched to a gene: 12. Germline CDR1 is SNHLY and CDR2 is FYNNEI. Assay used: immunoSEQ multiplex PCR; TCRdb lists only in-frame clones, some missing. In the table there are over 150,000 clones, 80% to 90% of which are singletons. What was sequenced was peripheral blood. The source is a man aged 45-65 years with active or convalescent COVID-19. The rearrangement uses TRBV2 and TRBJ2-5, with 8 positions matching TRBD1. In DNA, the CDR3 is TGTGCCAGCACTTCACAGGGGGTAGGAGGGGAGACCCAGTACTTC. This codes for CASTSQGVGGETQYF.